The TCR beta chain under discussion was sequenced for a study of T cell responses to AZD1222 COVID-19 vaccine. Overall study results and limits: Increases in Spike-specific TCR breadth and depth were seen after two AZD1222 doses.

TCRdb keeps only in-frame clones here, not all; method: immunoSEQ multiplex PCR. The repertoire holds about 160,000 clones, with roughly nine tenths as singletons. On this clone: Its antigen is undetermined.

V was clipped by 11 bases and J by 0 bases, with 20 bases between them. This CDR3 region has 16 residues. CDR1 is LNHDA and CDR2 is SQIVND in the germline V gene (reference sequence). The receptor was isolated from an adult in good health. The specimen was peripheral blood, collected on day 0 of AZD1222 vaccination. The J gene is TRBJ1-5, the V gene TRBV19; tentative D call: TRBD1 (6 bases). The CDR3 nucleotides read TGTGCCTCTCACGGGACAAGCCAATATAGCAATCAGCCCCAGCATTTT. Its protein is CASHGTSQYSNQPQHF.